This TCR beta chain appears in the sequencing data of a study of blood T cell repertoires in COVID-19. As for the study in general: Both acute and convalescent COVID-19 samples were obtained from the United States, Italy and Spain. PBMCs, B-cell-depleted T cells, or T cells provided the cDNA or gDNA that made up the material.

The CDR3 extends over 13 amino acids. Deletions cut 7 bases from V and 4 bases from J, with 13 bases between. The germline V gene encodes CDR1 MNHEY and CDR2 SVGAGI. Produced via immunoSEQ multiplex PCR; TCRdb's table is partial and in-frame only. The data hold around 230,000 clones, with around 90% observed a single time. The receptor was derived from a man aged 55-75 years who had recovered from COVID-19. The chain employs TRBV6-5 and TRBJ1-2; D is unclear. Sequencing was performed on peripheral blood. The CDR3 is CASTSWALYGYTF. Written as DNA, the CDR3 is TGTGCCAGCACCTCTTGGGCGCTCTATGGCTACACCTTC.